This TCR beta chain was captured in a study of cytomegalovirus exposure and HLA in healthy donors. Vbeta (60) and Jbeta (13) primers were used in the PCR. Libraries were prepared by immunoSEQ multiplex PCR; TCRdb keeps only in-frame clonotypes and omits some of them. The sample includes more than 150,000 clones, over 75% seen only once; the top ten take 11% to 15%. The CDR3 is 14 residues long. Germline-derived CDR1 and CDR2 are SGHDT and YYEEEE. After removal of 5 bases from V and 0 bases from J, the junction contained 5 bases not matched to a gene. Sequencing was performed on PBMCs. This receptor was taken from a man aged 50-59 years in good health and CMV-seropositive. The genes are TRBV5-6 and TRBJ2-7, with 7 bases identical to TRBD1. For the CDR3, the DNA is TGTGCCAGCAGGTGGGACAGCTCCTCCTACGAGCAGTACTTC. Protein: CASRWDSSSYEQYF.